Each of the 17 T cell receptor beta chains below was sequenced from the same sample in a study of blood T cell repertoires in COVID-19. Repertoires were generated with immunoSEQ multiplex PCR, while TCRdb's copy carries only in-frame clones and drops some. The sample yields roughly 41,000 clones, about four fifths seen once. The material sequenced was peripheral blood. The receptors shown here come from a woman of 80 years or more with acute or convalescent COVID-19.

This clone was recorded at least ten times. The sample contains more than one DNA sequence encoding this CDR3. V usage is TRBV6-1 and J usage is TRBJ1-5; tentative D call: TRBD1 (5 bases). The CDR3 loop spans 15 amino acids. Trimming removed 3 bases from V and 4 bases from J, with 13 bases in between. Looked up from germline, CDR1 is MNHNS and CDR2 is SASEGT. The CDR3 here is CASSEGRVGNQPQHF. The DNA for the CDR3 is TGTGCCAGCAGTGAGGGCAGGGTGGGGAATCAGCCCCAGCATTTT.

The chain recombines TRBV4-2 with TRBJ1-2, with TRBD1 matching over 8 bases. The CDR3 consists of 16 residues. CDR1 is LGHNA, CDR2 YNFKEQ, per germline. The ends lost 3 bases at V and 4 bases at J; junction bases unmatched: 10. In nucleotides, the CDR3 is TGTGCCAGCAGCCACCTACAGGGGGTGACCGGCTATGGCTACACCTTC. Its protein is CASSHLQGVTGYGYTF.

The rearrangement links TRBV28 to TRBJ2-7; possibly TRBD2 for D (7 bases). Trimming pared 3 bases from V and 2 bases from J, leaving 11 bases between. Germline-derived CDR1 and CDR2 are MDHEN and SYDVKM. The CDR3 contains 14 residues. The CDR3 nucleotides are TGTGCCAGCAGTTTGCGGGGGCCTACCTACGAGCAGTACTTC. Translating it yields CASSLRGPTYEQYF. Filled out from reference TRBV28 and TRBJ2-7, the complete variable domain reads DVKVTQSSRYLVKRTGEKVFLECVQDMDHENMFWYRQDPGLGLRLIYFSYDVKMKEKGDIPEGYSVSREKKERFSLILESASTNQTSMYLCASSLRGPTYEQYFGPGTRLTVT.

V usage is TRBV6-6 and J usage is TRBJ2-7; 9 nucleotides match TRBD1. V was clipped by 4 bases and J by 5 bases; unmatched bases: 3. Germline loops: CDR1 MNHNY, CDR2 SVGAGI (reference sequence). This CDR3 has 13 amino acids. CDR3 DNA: TGTGCCAGCAGTTTGACAGGGGGTAACGAGCAGTACTTC. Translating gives CASSLTGGNEQYF.

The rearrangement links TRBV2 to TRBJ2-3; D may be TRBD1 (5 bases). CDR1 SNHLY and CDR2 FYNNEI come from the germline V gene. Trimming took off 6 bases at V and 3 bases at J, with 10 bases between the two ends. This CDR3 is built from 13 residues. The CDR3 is CASRQGWTDTQYF. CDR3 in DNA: TGTGCCAGCAGGCAGGGTTGGACAGATACGCAGTATTTT.

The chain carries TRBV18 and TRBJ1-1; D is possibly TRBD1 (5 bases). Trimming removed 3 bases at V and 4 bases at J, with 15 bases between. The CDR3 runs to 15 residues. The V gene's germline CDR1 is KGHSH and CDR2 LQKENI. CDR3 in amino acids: CASSPLDERGTEAFF. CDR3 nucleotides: TGTGCCAGCTCACCGCTCGACGAAAGGGGCACTGAAGCTTTCTTT.

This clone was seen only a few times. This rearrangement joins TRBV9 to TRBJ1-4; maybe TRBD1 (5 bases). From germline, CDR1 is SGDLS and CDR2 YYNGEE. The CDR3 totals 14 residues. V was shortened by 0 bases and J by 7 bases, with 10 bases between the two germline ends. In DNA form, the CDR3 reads TGTGCCAGCAGCGTAGGCCCCAGGGTTGAAAAACTGTTTTTT. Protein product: CASSVGPRVEKLFF.

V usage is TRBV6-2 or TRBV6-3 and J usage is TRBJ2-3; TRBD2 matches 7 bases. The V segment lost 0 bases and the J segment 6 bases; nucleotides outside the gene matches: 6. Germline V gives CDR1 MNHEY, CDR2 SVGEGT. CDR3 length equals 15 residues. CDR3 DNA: TGTGCCAGCAGTTACTCAGCGGGGCAAAGGGATACGCAGTATTTT. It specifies CASSYSAGQRDTQYF.

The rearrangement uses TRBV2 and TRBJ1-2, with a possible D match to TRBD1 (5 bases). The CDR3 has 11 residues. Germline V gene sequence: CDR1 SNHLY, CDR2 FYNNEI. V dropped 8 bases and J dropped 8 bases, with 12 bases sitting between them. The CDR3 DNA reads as TGTGCCAGCGTAGGCAGGGAAGGCTACACCTTC. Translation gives CASVGREGYTF.

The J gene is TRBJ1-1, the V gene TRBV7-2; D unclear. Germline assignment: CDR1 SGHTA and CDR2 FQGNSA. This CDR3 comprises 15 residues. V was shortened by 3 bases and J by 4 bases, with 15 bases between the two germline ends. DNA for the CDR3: TGTGCCAGCAGCTTGATCCCCGGTTCTACCACTGAAGCTTTCTTT. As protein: CASSLIPGSTTEAFF.

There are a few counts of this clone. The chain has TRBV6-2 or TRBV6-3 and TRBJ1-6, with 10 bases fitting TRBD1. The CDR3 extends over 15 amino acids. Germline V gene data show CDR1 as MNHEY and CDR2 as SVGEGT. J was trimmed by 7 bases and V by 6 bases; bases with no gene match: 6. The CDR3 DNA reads TGTGCCAGCAGCGACCCGGGACAGGGGAATTCACCCCTCCACTTT. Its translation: CASSDPGQGNSPLHF.

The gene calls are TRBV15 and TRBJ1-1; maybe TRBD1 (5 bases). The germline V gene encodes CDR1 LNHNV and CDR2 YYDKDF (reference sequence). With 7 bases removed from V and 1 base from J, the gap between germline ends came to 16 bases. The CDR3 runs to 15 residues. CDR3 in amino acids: CATTIYGDRNTEAFF. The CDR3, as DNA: TGTGCCACCACTATTTATGGCGACAGGAACACTGAAGCTTTCTTT.

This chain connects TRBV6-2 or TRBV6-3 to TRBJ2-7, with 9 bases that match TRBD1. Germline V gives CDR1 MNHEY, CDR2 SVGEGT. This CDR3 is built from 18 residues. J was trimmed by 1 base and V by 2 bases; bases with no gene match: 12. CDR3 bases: TGTGCCAGCAGTTACAGTGCTGTCGGGGACAGGGTATCCTACGAGCAGTACTTC. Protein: CASSYSAVGDRVSYEQYF.

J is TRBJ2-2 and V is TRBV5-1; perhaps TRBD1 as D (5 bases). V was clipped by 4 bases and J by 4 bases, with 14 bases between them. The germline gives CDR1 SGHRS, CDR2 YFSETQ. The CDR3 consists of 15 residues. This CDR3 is CASSAGYAPTGELFF. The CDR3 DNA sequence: TGCGCCAGCAGCGCAGGGTACGCGCCCACCGGGGAGCTGTTTTTT.

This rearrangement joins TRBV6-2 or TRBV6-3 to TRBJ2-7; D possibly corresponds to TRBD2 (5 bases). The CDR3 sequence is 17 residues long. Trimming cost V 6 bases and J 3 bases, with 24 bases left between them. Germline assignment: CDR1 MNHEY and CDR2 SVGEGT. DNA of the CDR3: TGTGCCAGCAGCTCCGTGGGTAAAGGGATGGGAGTCTACGAGCAGTACTTC. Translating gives CASSSVGKGMGVYEQYF.

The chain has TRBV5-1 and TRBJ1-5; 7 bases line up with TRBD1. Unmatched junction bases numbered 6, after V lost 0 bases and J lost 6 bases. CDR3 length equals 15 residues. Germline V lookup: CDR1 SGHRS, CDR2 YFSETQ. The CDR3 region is CASSLEGGWGQPQHF. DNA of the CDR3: TGCGCCAGCAGCTTGGAAGGGGGCTGGGGTCAGCCCCAGCATTTT.

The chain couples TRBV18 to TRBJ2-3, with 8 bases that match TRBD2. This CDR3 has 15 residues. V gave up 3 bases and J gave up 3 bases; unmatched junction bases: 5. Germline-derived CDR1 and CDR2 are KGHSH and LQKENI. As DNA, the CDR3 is TGTGCCAGCTCACCGTACGGGACTAGTACAGATACGCAGTATTTT. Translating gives CASSPYGTSTDTQYF.